One and the same sample provided the 22 T cell receptor beta chains below, sequenced in a study of beta chain features in type 1 diabetes. Expressed TCRB transcripts were sequenced after all isolated RNA was converted to cDNA. The assay was immunoSEQ multiplex PCR, and TCRdb's table has in-frame clones only and misses some. Altogether over 700,000 clones are present, roughly 17% being singletons, with the ten largest covering roughly 0.025%. Sequenced input: naive CD4+ T cells from blood. Receptors were obtained from a young woman in good health.

This clone came up many times. The chain carries TRBV6-6 and TRBJ2-7, with 8 positions matching TRBD2. After removal of 6 bases from V and 6 bases from J, the junction contained 4 bases not matched to a gene. This CDR3 is 12 amino acids long. Germline V gene sequence: CDR1 MNHNY, CDR2 SVGAGI (reference sequence). In DNA, the CDR3 is TGTGCCAGCAGCCAGCTAGCGGGCGAGCAGTACTTC. It codes for CASSQLAGEQYF.

The chain carries TRBV7-3 and TRBJ2-2; no reliable D call. The V end lost 2 bases, the J end lost 7 bases, and 11 bases lay between the germline ends. Germline V gene lookup returns CDR1 SGHTA and CDR2 FQGTGA. The CDR3 spans 14 residues. DNA of the CDR3: TGTGCCAGCAGCTTAGTAGACTCGATCGGGGAGCTGTTTTTT. Translated, it gives CASSLVDSIGELFF.

The chain employs TRBV7-2 and TRBJ2-5; no definite D call. The CDR3 is 14 amino acids. V dropped 4 bases and J dropped 2 bases, with 11 bases sitting between them. Germline lookup yields CDR1 SGHTA and CDR2 FQGNSA. The CDR3 sequence is CASSSRPGQETQYF. CDR3 sequence (DNA): TGTGCCAGCAGCTCCCGCCCTGGGCAAGAGACCCAGTACTTC.

The rearrangement joins TRBV11-2 to TRBJ2-7; possibly TRBD2 for D (5 bases). V lost 0 bases and J 6 bases, leaving 15 bases between the germline ends. The CDR3 contains 15 residues. The germline gives CDR1 SGHAT, CDR2 FQNNGV. The CDR3 DNA follows: TGTGCCAGCAGCTTAGATCCCCTAGTAGGAGGCGAGCAGTACTTC. This translates into CASSLDPLVGGEQYF.

This sequence joins TRBV18 and TRBJ2-7; D not certain. The V and J ends lost 0 bases and 4 bases respectively, with 13 bases between them. Looked up from germline, CDR1 is KGHSH and CDR2 is LQKENI. CDR3 length equals 15 residues. The CDR3 is CASSPPRRMGYEQYF. CDR3 DNA: TGTGCCAGCTCACCACCAAGGCGAATGGGATACGAGCAGTACTTC.

The chain carries TRBV5-4 and TRBJ2-3; 9 bases are a match to TRBD1. V shed 5 bases and J 2 bases; nucleotides not matched to a gene: 9. The CDR3 contains 16 residues. Per the germline V gene, CDR1 is SGHNT and CDR2 is YYREEE (reference sequence). The DNA of the CDR3 is TGTGCCAGCAGTAGACGGACAGGGGAGCTCACAGATACGCAGTATTTT. Amino acids: CASSRRTGELTDTQYF.

On this clone: Sequence at one end of the junction differs from germline and may be a read error. The chain carries TRBV6-1 and TRBJ1-1, with D unclear. CDR1 is MNHNS and CDR2 is SASEGT in the germline V gene. There are 13 residues in the CDR3. This chain's CDR3 is CASRIWTGSPIAF. The CDR3 DNA sequence: TGTGCCAGCAGGATTTGGACCGGCAGCCCTATCGCATTT.

This clone was detected a few times. The rearrangement joins TRBV19 to TRBJ2-2; 7 bases match TRBD2. Germline trimming cut 6 bases from V and 0 bases from J; bases unmatched to any gene: 4. The CDR3 is 15 residues long. CDR1 LNHDA and CDR2 SQIVND come from the germline V gene (reference sequence). CDR3: CASRAGTTNTGELFF. CDR3 sequence (DNA): TGTGCCAGTAGGGCCGGGACTACGAACACCGGGGAGCTGTTTTTT. Full variable domain (remainder filled in from reference TRBV19 and TRBJ2-2): DGGITQSPKYLFRKEGQNVTLSCEQNLNHDAMYWYRQDPGQGLRLIYYSQIVNDFQKGDIAEGYSVSREKKESFPLTVTSAQKNPTAFYLCASRAGTTNTGELFFGEGSRLTVL.

The chain carries TRBV29-1 and TRBJ2-2; D not resolved. This CDR3 region has 11 residues. V shed 7 bases and J shed 2 bases, with 5 bases lying between them. The germline gives CDR1 SQVTM, CDR2 ANQGSEA. DNA for the CDR3: TGCAGCGCGAGTAACACCGGGGAGCTGTTTTTT. Amino acid sequence: CSASNTGELFF.

This sequence joins TRBV7-9 and TRBJ2-1; no reliable D call. The germline V gene encodes CDR1 SEHNR and CDR2 FQNEAQ (reference sequence). V lost 0 bases and J lost 4, with 10 bases in between. CDR3 size: 15 residues. The CDR3 bases are TGTGCCAGCAGCTTAGCGTCTCCGGATTACAATGAGCAGTTCTTC. Amino acid sequence: CASSLASPDYNEQFF.

This clone was counted only a few times. The chain recombines TRBV18 with TRBJ2-7; the D call may be TRBD1 or TRBD2 (5 bases each). V lost 3 bases and J lost 2, with 11 bases in between. The CDR3 is made up of 14 amino acids. From germline, CDR1 is KGHSH and CDR2 LQKENI. The CDR3 loop is CASSPGTETYEQYF. The CDR3, as DNA: TGTGCCAGCTCACCTGGGACGGAAACCTACGAGCAGTACTTC. The full variable domain, rest sourced from reference TRBV18 and TRBJ2-7, is NAGVMQNPRHLVRRRGQEARLRCSPMKGHSHVYWYRQLPEEGLKFMVYLQKENIIDESGMPKERFSAEFPKEGPSILRIQQVVRGDSAAYFCASSPGTETYEQYFGPGTRLTVT.

The V call is TRBV27, the J call TRBJ2-3, with TRBD2 matching 9 bases. Germline V CDR1 and CDR2: MNHEY, SMNVEV (reference sequence). This CDR3 spans 15 amino acids. J lost 2 bases, V lost 2 bases, and 2 bases had no gene match. Here the CDR3 DNA reads TGTGCCAGCAGTTTAAGGACTAGCGCCACAGATACGCAGTATTTT. It specifies CASSLRTSATDTQYF.

The J gene is TRBJ2-3, the V gene TRBV14; the match to TRBD2 covers 8 bases. This CDR3 region has 13 residues. The germline gives CDR1 SGHDN, CDR2 FVKESK. V gave up 10 bases and J gave up 1 base; unmatched junction bases: 4. CDR3 sequence reads: CATKTSGTDTQYF. The CDR3 DNA is TGTGCCACCAAGACTAGCGGCACAGATACGCAGTATTTT.

The chain joins TRBV14 to TRBJ1-1; no definite D call. Germline loops: CDR1 SGHDN, CDR2 FVKESK. This CDR3 is built from 13 residues. V was pared by 2 bases and J by 3 bases, with 7 bases between. In DNA form, the CDR3 reads TGTGCCAGCAGCCAATCGACTGACACTGAAGCTTTCTTT. This gives the protein CASSQSTDTEAFF.

This clone appeared many times. DNA for the CDR3: TGTGCCAGCAGCCTCGGACAGAGCCGAATAAGAAAACTGTTTTTT. It is translated as CASSLGQSRIRKLFF. The chain couples TRBV5-5 to TRBJ1-4, with D possibly being TRBD1 (6 bases). V gave up 4 bases and J gave up 10 bases, with 20 bases separating them. Germline V lookup: CDR1 SGHKS, CDR2 YYEKEE (reference sequence). This CDR3 is 15 amino acids long. Full variable domain (remainder filled in from reference TRBV5-5 and TRBJ1-4): DAGVTQSPTHLIKTRGQQVTLRCSPISGHKSVSWYQQVLGQGPQFIFQYYEKEERGRGNFPDRFSARQFPNYSSELNVNALLLGDSALYLCASSLGQSRIRKLFFGSGTQLSVL.

This chain uses TRBV7-2 with TRBJ2-7, with 10 bases that match TRBD2. The CDR3 covers 15 residues. J gave up 6 bases and V 5 bases, and 10 bases lay outside the gene matches. Per germline, CDR1 SGHTA and CDR2 FQGNSA. This CDR3 reads CASSAQSGRGVEQYF. The CDR3 DNA reads TGTGCCAGCAGCGCACAAAGCGGGAGGGGGGTCGAGCAGTACTTC.

This clone was seen more than once but under ten times. The V call is TRBV11-1, the J call TRBJ2-5; D is possibly TRBD1 or TRBD2 (5 bases each). Trimming removed 3 bases from V and 4 bases from J, with 18 bases in between. The CDR3 runs 16 residues. Per the germline V gene, CDR1 is SGHAT and CDR2 is FQDESV (reference sequence). As DNA, the CDR3 is TGTGCCAGCAGCTTGGGGGACCAGGGTTCTGGAGAGACCCAGTACTTC. This codes for CASSLGDQGSGETQYF. The whole variable domain, remainder taken from reference TRBV11-1 and TRBJ2-5, is EAEVAQSPRYKITEKSQAVAFWCDPISGHATLYWYRQILGQGPELLVQFQDESVVDDSQLPKDRFSAERLKGVDSTLKIQPAELGDSAMYLCASSLGDQGSGETQYFGPGTRLLVL.

V and J are TRBV6-1 and TRBJ2-1; D gene unclear. The CDR3 runs to 12 residues. Trimming took 6 bases from V and 10 from J, leaving 13 bases between them. The germline V gene has CDR1 MNHNS and CDR2 SASEGT. In DNA, the CDR3 is TGTGCCAGCAGCTCCGGTCCACTGGAGCAGTTCTTC. Its translation is CASSSGPLEQFF.

CDR3 sequence: CASSRSGLDNEQFF. In nucleotides, the CDR3 is TGTGCCAGCAGCCGCTCGGGTTTGGACAATGAGCAGTTCTTC. This chain links TRBV14 with TRBJ2-1; D gene unclear. CDR1 and CDR2 (germline): SGHDN, FVKESK. V lost 4 bases and J lost 5, with 12 bases in between. The CDR3 loop spans 14 amino acids.

This clone appeared a few times. V gene TRBV9 combines with J gene TRBJ2-5; unclear D gene. There are 16 residues in the CDR3. Germline CDR1 SGDLS, CDR2 YYNGEE. V was clipped by 0 bases and J by 5 bases, with 17 bases between them. The CDR3 reads CASSVAPVGLRETQYF. For the CDR3, the DNA is TGTGCCAGCAGCGTAGCTCCAGTCGGGCTACGGGAGACCCAGTACTTC.

This clone showed up just a few times. This rearrangement joins TRBV28 to TRBJ2-7, with 9 bases identical to TRBD1. The CDR3 runs to 12 residues. CDR1 MDHEN and CDR2 SYDVKM come from the germline V gene. V was pared by 11 bases and J by 7 bases, with 9 bases of the junction left unmatched. The CDR3 DNA reads TGTGCCGGGGGACAGGGACCGGGGGAGCAGTACTTC. Its protein is CAGGQGPGEQYF.

With respect to this clone: Other DNA variants within this sample encode the same CDR3. The chain links TRBV7-2 to TRBJ2-1; TRBD2 is a possible D gene (5 bases). CDR3 size: 13 residues. V was trimmed by 1 base and J by 4 bases, leaving 5 bases between them. From germline, CDR1 is SGHTA and CDR2 FQGNSA. The CDR3 region has the DNA TGTGCCAGCAGCTTAGGGACTTACAATGAGCAGTTCTTC. It encodes CASSLGTYNEQFF.